This TCR beta chain was profiled in a study of T cell responses to AZD1222 COVID-19 vaccine. Study-wide results and caveats: The donors showed a predominance of white British ancestry and of females, with possible underestimation of clonal diversity. Spike was spanned by vaccine-associated CD4 TCRs, with dominance at 160-218 and 743-854.

TCRdb keeps only in-frame clones here, not all; method: immunoSEQ multiplex PCR. The data show 100,000 to 150,000 clones, under 95% seen once. Per germline, CDR1 MNHNY and CDR2 SVGAGI (reference sequence). V shed 6 bases and J 7 bases; nucleotides not matched to a gene: 3. The CDR3 is made up of 13 amino acids. Concerning this clone itself: Its cognate antigen is unknown.

The sequencing here drew on peripheral blood, taken 28 days after the second AZD1222 dose. This clonotype was obtained from an adult who received the AZD1222 COVID-19 vaccine. This chain links TRBV6-6 with TRBJ1-6; 7 bases line up with TRBD1. CDR3 region: CASRGQPNSPLHF. CDR3 DNA sequence: TGTGCCAGCAGGGGACAGCCAAATTCACCCCTCCACTTT.